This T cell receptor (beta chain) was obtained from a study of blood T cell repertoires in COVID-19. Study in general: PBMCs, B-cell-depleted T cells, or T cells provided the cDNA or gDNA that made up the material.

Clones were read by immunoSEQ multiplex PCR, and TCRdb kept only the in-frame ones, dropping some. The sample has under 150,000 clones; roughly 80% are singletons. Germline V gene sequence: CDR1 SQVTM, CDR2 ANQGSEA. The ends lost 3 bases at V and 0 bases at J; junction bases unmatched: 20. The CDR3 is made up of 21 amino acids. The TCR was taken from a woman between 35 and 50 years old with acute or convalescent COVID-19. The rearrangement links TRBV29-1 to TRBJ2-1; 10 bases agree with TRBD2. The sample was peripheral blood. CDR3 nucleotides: TGCAGCGTTGAGAAGGGGTCGGGACTAGCGTTTCCAGAATACTCCTACAATGAGCAGTTCTTC. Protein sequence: CSVEKGSGLAFPEYSYNEQFF.